The 24 T cell receptor beta chains listed next were all sequenced from one sample in a study of PD-L1 blockade in urothelial cancer. Profiling relied on immunoSEQ multiplex PCR, and the TCRdb table lists in-frame clones only, not all of them. The table includes under 30,000 clones, 80% to 85% detected once. This specimen was PBMCs, taken around atezolizumab (anti-PD-L1) treatment. These TCRs come from a man over 45 with urothelial cancer.

The chain joins TRBV18 to TRBJ2-7, with D maybe TRBD2 (6 bases). Germline CDR1 and CDR2: KGHSH and LQKENI. This CDR3 spans 14 amino acids. Between the trimmed V and J ends, which lost 3 bases and 3 bases, there was a span of 12 bases. The CDR3 region is CASSPGRGNYEQYF. Here the CDR3 DNA reads TGTGCCAGCTCACCGGGGCGGGGAAACTACGAGCAGTACTTC.

In its sample, this clone was seen once. The chain recombines TRBV23-1 with TRBJ1-4; 9 bases map to TRBD1. TRBV23-1 counts as an open reading frame of uncertain function. V lost 3 bases and J lost 8; bases outside the gene matches: 13. The CDR3 is 17 residues long. CDR3: CASSHSAGQGSWEKLFF. DNA of the CDR3: TGCGCCAGCAGTCACTCTGCCGGACAGGGGTCATGGGAAAAACTGTTTTTT.

Written as DNA, the CDR3 is TGCGCCAGCAGCCAAGGCCGGGAGTCTATTGGGGAGCAGTTCTTC. This sequence encodes CASSQGRESIGEQFF. The V call is TRBV4-1, the J call TRBJ2-1; D perhaps matches TRBD2 (6 bases). This CDR3 has 15 amino acids. The V and J ends lost 1 base and 10 bases respectively, with 17 bases between them. In germline, CDR1 is MGHRA, CDR2 YSYEKL.

This chain links TRBV5-6 with TRBJ1-5; 7 bases match TRBD1. This CDR3 comprises 15 residues. The V gene end was trimmed by 1 base and the J gene end by 2 bases; junction bases not matched to a gene: 3. Germline values: CDR1 SGHDT, CDR2 YYEEEE. In DNA, the CDR3 is TGTGCCAGCAGCTTGTGGCAGGGGGGCAATCAGCCCCAGCATTTT. It is translated as CASSLWQGGNQPQHF.

V usage is TRBV19 and J usage is TRBJ2-7; 9 bases are a match to TRBD1. Germline CDR1 LNHDA, CDR2 SQIVND (reference sequence). This CDR3 spans 14 amino acids. Trimming cost V 5 bases and J 2 bases; bases outside gene matches: 4. The CDR3 DNA is TGTGCCAGTAGTCCGAACAGGGGGCCCTACGAGCAGTACTTC. Translating gives CASSPNRGPYEQYF.

The chain recombines TRBV6-4 with TRBJ1-2, with a weak D call TRBD1 (6 bases). This CDR3 spans 18 amino acids. Trimming shortened V by 2 bases and J by 2 bases, and 21 bases separated the two germline ends. CDR1 and CDR2 from the germline V gene are MRHNA and SNTAGT. CDR3 coding DNA: TGTGCCAGCAGTGACGGACGAGAACCCTACACAGGGAACTATGGCTACACCTTC. It encodes CASSDGREPYTGNYGYTF.

The rearrangement joins TRBV5-1 to TRBJ1-1; a weak D match, TRBD1 (5 bases). The CDR3 contains 14 residues. Germline CDR1 reads SGHRS; CDR2 reads YFSETQ. With 4 bases removed from V and 3 bases from J, the gap between germline ends came to 13 bases. CDR3 sequence (DNA): TGCGCCAGCAGCAGGGGTGGGGCCGACACTGAAGCTTTCTTT. This codes for CASSRGGADTEAFF. Complete variable domain (other parts from reference TRBV5-1 and TRBJ1-1): KAGVTQTPRYLIKTRGQQVTLSCSPISGHRSVSWYQQTPGQGLQFLFEYFSETQRNKGNFPGRFSGRQFSNSRSEMNVSTLELGDSALYLCASSRGGADTEAFFGQGTRLTVV.

V and J are TRBV2 and TRBJ1-2; TRBD1 might be the D (6 bases). Deletions cut 1 base from V and 3 bases from J, with 9 bases between. This CDR3 has 14 residues. The germline V gene has CDR1 SNHLY and CDR2 FYNNEI. The chain's CDR3 is CASSEVRGDYGYTF. For the CDR3, the DNA is TGTGCCAGCAGTGAAGTCAGGGGAGACTATGGCTACACCTTC.

The chain combines TRBV28 with TRBJ1-4, with no clear D. Germline loops: CDR1 MDHEN, CDR2 SYDVKM. The CDR3 runs 13 residues. V was cut by 1 base and J by 10 bases, with 10 bases left in between. CDR3 nucleotide sequence: TGTGCCAGCAGTTTATTGGAACCGGGAAAACTGTTTTTT. It translates to CASSLLEPGKLFF.

Only a few counts were recorded for this clone. The chain combines TRBV6-1 with TRBJ1-3; maybe TRBD1 (5 bases). Germline V gene data show CDR1 as MNHNS and CDR2 as SASEGT. This CDR3 region has 14 residues. The V end was cut by 6 bases, the J end by 2 bases, with 11 bases between. In DNA form, the CDR3 reads TGTGCCAGCAGAGGAAGGGGCCCTGGAAACACCATATATTTT. Translating gives CASRGRGPGNTIYF.

The chain recombines TRBV5-4 with TRBJ1-1; D gene ambiguous. This CDR3 contains 14 residues. V lost 4 bases and J lost 3, with 13 bases in between. CDR1 and CDR2 from the germline V gene are SGHNT and YYREEE (reference sequence). CDR3 DNA sequence: TGTGCCAGCAGCCTCTCCCCTACCCACACTGAAGCTTTCTTT. This translates into CASSLSPTHTEAFF.

This clone has a single count. The chain uses TRBV28 and TRBJ1-5; D is possibly TRBD1 (6 bases). Trimming shortened V by 5 bases and J by 3 bases, and 8 bases separated the two germline ends. Per the germline V gene, CDR1 is MDHEN and CDR2 is SYDVKM. The CDR3 sequence is 13 residues long. The CDR3 coding sequence is TGTGCCAGCAGTGGACAGTACAATCAGCCCCAGCATTTT. Encoded protein: CASSGQYNQPQHF.

This chain joins TRBV25-1 and TRBJ1-2; no firm D call. With 7 bases removed from V and 6 bases from J, the gap between germline ends came to 12 bases. Germline V CDR1 and CDR2: MGHDK, SYGVNS. The CDR3 has 12 amino acids. The CDR3 region is CASKVGRDGYTF. The CDR3 coding sequence is TGTGCCAGCAAGGTTGGGAGGGATGGCTACACCTTC.

Only a few counts were recorded for this clone. The genes are TRBV11-3 and TRBJ2-5, with a tentative D call TRBD1 (6 bases). The V end lost 4 bases, the J end lost 5 bases, and 11 bases lay between the germline ends. The germline V gene encodes CDR1 SGHNT and CDR2 YENEEA. There are 13 residues in the CDR3. CDR3 amino acids: CASSYRVTETQYF. In nucleotides, the CDR3 is TGTGCCAGCAGCTACAGGGTGACGGAGACCCAGTACTTC.

The chain employs TRBV30 and TRBJ2-5; 11 nucleotides line up with TRBD2. The CDR3 is made up of 15 amino acids. Germline V lookup: CDR1 GTSNPN, CDR2 SVGIG (reference sequence). V shed 0 bases, J shed 5 bases, and the junction held 5 bases outside the gene matches. The CDR3 loop is CAWSVRSGREETQYF. DNA of the CDR3: TGTGCCTGGAGTGTACGTAGCGGGAGGGAGGAGACCCAGTACTTC.

The chain links TRBV11-2 to TRBJ2-1, with 11 bases identical to TRBD2. The germline CDR1 and CDR2 sequences are SGHAT and FQNNGV. The CDR3 runs 15 residues. V shed 5 bases and J 5 bases; nucleotides not matched to a gene: 5. As DNA, the CDR3 is TGTGCCAGCAGCAAAACGACTAGCGGGAACAATGAGCAGTTCTTC. Its protein is CASSKTTSGNNEQFF.

This rearrangement joins TRBV2 to TRBJ2-7; TRBD2 is a possible D gene (5 bases). The V end was cut by 6 bases, the J end by 3 bases, with 12 bases between. CDR1 SNHLY and CDR2 FYNNEI come from the germline V gene. The CDR3 extends over 13 amino acids. Here the CDR3 reads CASSSRVDYEQYV. Written as DNA, the CDR3 is TGTGCCAGCAGCTCGCGGGTAGACTACGAGCAGTACGTC.

J is TRBJ2-7 and V is TRBV28; 9 bases fit TRBD1. The germline V gene encodes CDR1 MDHEN and CDR2 SYDVKM. This CDR3 is 13 amino acids long. Unmatched junction bases numbered 2, after V lost 5 bases and J lost 3 bases. CDR3 nucleotide sequence: TGTGCCAGCAGTGGGACAGGGCGCTACGAGCAGTACTTC. Its translation: CASSGTGRYEQYF.

The V call is TRBV29-1, the J call TRBJ1-5, with 9 positions matching TRBD1. V trimming: 4 bases; J trimming: 3 bases; junction bases outside the gene matches: 4. CDR3 length: 14 residues. Looked up from germline, CDR1 is SQVTM and CDR2 is ANQGSEA. The CDR3 coding sequence is TGCAGCGTTGCCGGGACAGGGATCAATCAGCCCCAGCATTTT. Protein: CSVAGTGINQPQHF. Full variable domain (missing parts from reference TRBV29-1 and TRBJ1-5): SAVISQKPSRDICQRGTSLTIQCQVDSQVTMMFWYRQQPGQSLTLIATANQGSEATYESGFVIDKFPISRPNLTFSTLTVSNMSPEDSSIYLCSVAGTGINQPQHFGDGTRLSIL.

The chain is built from TRBV7-2 and TRBJ1-1; D is perhaps TRBD1 (6 bases). The CDR3 has 13 residues. Germline V gene lookup returns CDR1 SGHTA and CDR2 FQGNSA. Trimming removed 5 bases from V and 1 base from J, with 8 bases in between. The CDR3 here is CASSKDRNTEAFF. CDR3 bases: TGTGCCAGCAGCAAGGACAGGAACACTGAAGCTTTCTTT.

This clone was counted once. The chain recombines TRBV6-5 with TRBJ1-5; 8 bases line up with TRBD1. J gave up 4 bases and V 6 bases, and 8 bases lay outside the gene matches. In germline, CDR1 is MNHEY, CDR2 SVGAGI. This CDR3 is 15 amino acids long. CDR3 coding DNA: TGTGCCAGCAGGGAGACAGGGGCCATGAATCAGCCCCAGCATTTT. Protein product: CASRETGAMNQPQHF.

The chain couples TRBV11-2 to TRBJ2-7; D unresolved. The germline gives CDR1 SGHAT, CDR2 FQNNGV. The CDR3 totals 13 residues. With 3 bases removed from V and 4 bases from J, the gap between germline ends came to 10 bases. The CDR3 protein is CASSFSSLYEQYV. The CDR3 DNA is TGTGCCAGCAGCTTTAGCAGCCTTTACGAGCAGTACGTC.

The chain carries TRBV4-1 and TRBJ2-1; 7 bases align to TRBD1. The CDR3 has 21 amino acids. Unmatched junction bases numbered 24, after V lost 0 bases and J lost 7 bases. The V gene's germline CDR1 is MGHRA and CDR2 YSYEKL. DNA for the CDR3: TGCGCCAGCAGCCAAGAGAGGTGGGGACCAGGGGGAATAGTGAGGGTAAATGAGCAGTTCTTC. As protein: CASSQERWGPGGIVRVNEQFF.

J is TRBJ2-1 and V is TRBV6-5; 8 positions match TRBD1. The CDR3 is 15 amino acids. Germline CDR1 is MNHEY and CDR2 is SVGAGI. V was clipped by 6 bases and J by 4 bases; unmatched bases: 8. The CDR3 is CASRYRGRGYNEQFF. The CDR3 DNA follows: TGTGCCAGCAGGTACAGGGGGAGAGGTTACAATGAGCAGTTCTTC.